This T cell receptor (beta chain) was recorded in a study of cytomegalovirus exposure and HLA in healthy donors. Overall study context: The roughly 700 first-cohort repertoires and the 95 to 150 validation repertoires shared the same platform, a later analysis reported.

Assay: immunoSEQ multiplex PCR; the TCRdb copy retains only in-frame clones and omits some. Here the sample spans 200,000 or so clones, around nine tenths being singletons. CDR3 length equals 13 residues. Germline V gives CDR1 SEHNR, CDR2 FQNEAQ (reference sequence). The ends lost 4 bases at V and 6 bases at J; junction bases unmatched: 2. The V call is TRBV7-9, the J call TRBJ2-7; TRBD1 matches at 11 bases. The receptor's source is a woman aged 18 to 35 in good health and CMV-seronegative. Sequencing was done on a sample of PBMCs. In DNA, the CDR3 is TGTGCCAGCAGCTCGGACAGGGGGCGCGAGCAGTACTTC. Encoded protein: CASSSDRGREQYF.